The clone carrying this TCR beta chain was detected many times. Antigen specificity is unknown. The V and J ends lost 1 base and 7 bases, in that order; junction bases with no gene match: 5. Germline V gives CDR1 KGHDR, CDR2 SFDVKD. The CDR3 is 15 amino acids. This entry is derived from a study of T cells in Graves' hyperthyroidism and ophthalmopathy. Overall study findings and caveats: Most thyroid clonotypes that were expanded above 0.001 also turned up in blood. Prediction of ophthalmopathy progression came a median approximately 6 months pre-onset.

What was amplified from RNA transcripts were TCR beta CDR3 regions. HTBI primers were employed in a first-round RT-PCR of the TCR CDR3. A single record per CDR3 protein comes from TCRdb applying MiXCR to the multiplex PCR reads. Here the sample spans about 690,000 distinct CDR3 sequences, roughly 17% being singletons. Stability of Graves' hyperthyroidism was defined as absent ophthalmopathy progression within 18 months. PBMCs were sourced from roughly 9.7 ml fresh peripheral blood. Sequenced input: blood. The source is a man aged 45-65 years with Graves' hyperthyroidism. The rearrangement joins TRBV24-1 to TRBJ2-1; 8 bases are shared with TRBD2. The CDR3 DNA reads as TGTGCCACCAGTGATTTACCAGCGGGAGAAAATGAGCAGTTCTTC. Translation: CATSDLPAGENEQFF.